This note documents a single T cell receptor (beta chain) sequence. This sample is drawn from a study of technical replicates of blood from several donors. Libraries were prepared by immunoSEQ multiplex PCR; TCRdb keeps only in-frame clonotypes and omits some of them. Here the sample spans about 84,000 clones, roughly 97% being singletons. The V gene's germline CDR1 is SNHLY and CDR2 FYNNEI. The CDR3 extends over 15 amino acids. V shed 5 bases and J shed 2 bases, with 13 bases lying between them. This sequence originates from a human donor in good health. Sequenced: T cells isolated from PBMCs. V usage is TRBV2 and J usage is TRBJ1-5; D not certain. The CDR3 DNA reads as TGTGCCAGCAGTCGGATCGGGAACGGCAATCAGCCCCAGCATTTT. Amino acids: CASSRIGNGNQPQHF.